The clone carrying this T cell receptor beta chain has just one count. The sample comes from a study of blood T cell repertoires in COVID-19. About the study: Samples taken during acute and convalescent COVID-19 were collected in the United States, Italy and Spain. In each case, the material was cDNA or gDNA derived from T cells, B-cell-depleted T cells, or PBMCs.

Methods used by the authors: It was from reference gene primer amplification that nucleated cell counts were estimated. The repertoire was sequenced with immunoSEQ multiplex PCR; TCRdb's copy has only in-frame clones and lacks some. V, J and clone size are taken as reported in that table, and D and trimming were inferred from the DNA itself. The profile shows some 150,000 clones, roughly nine tenths of them singletons. V lost 4 bases to trimming and J lost 0 bases; unmatched junction nucleotides: 8. Germline V gene lookup returns CDR1 SNHLY and CDR2 FYNNEI. The CDR3 loop spans 17 amino acids. This sequence was found in a woman aged 60-70 years with active or convalescent COVID-19. V gene TRBV2 combines with J gene TRBJ1-5; 8 bases map to TRBD1. Specimen: peripheral blood. The CDR3: CASSGRQGPYSNQPQHF. The CDR3 nucleotides read TGTGCCAGCAGTGGGAGACAGGGGCCGTATAGCAATCAGCCCCAGCATTTT.